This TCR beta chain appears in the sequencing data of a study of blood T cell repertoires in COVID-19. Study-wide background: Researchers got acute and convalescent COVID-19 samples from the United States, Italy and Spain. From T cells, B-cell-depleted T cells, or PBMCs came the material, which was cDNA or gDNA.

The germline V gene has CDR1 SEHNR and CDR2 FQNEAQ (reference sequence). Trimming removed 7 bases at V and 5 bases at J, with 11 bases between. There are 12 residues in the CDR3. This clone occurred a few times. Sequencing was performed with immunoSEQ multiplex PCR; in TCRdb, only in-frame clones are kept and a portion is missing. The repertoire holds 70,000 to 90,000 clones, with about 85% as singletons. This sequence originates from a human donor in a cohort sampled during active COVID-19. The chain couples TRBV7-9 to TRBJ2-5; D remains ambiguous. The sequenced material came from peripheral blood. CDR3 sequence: CASTTQWETQYF. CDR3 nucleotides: TGTGCCAGCACCACCCAGTGGGAGACCCAGTACTTC.